This TCR beta chain appears in the sequencing data of a study of cytomegalovirus exposure and HLA in healthy donors (dated by TCRdb to 2016 to 2017). Describing the broader study: According to a later analysis, one platform produced both the approximately 110 validation repertoires and the 620 or so repertoires of the first cohort. The aim of the study was to test whether cataloging public T cell receptors could identify signatures of past pathogen exposure. In addition to the first cohort of about 650 subjects, a separate validation cohort of 120 different subjects was used. The study combined high-throughput TCR immunosequencing, statistical association of individual TCRs with disease status, and machine learning to predict cytomegalovirus infection status. The full study reports these points: While some public TCRs were present in many individuals, most TCR sequences turned up only very rarely across donors. In the study, about 150 TCR beta chains were listed as associated with cytomegalovirus. A later analysis lacked HLA typing for the validation cohort, so it scored co-occurrence in that cohort across all 110 or so repertoires. The authors suggested that the approach could potentially be extended to other disease states and immunological phenotypes. In both the original and validation cohorts, the classifier was reported to diagnose cytomegalovirus status with high specificity and sensitivity. In vitro tests confirmed that three of the cytomegalovirus-associated TCR beta chains recognize cytomegalovirus antigens. A later analysis found that TCRs clustered in the first cohort also tended to co-occur in the roughly 120 validation repertoires, with 90% to 95% of cluster scores above 0.

Receptors were amplified or captured by the immunoSEQ multiplex PCR assay. The study's processing was this. A statistical classification framework was developed to diagnose cytomegalovirus status using the catalog of TCR beta chain sequences. The source is immuneACCESS, and TCRdb retained only in-frame sequences with V and J called. Part of the clones is not carried over; for the studies checked, unresolved V genes explain less than half of this, and the remainder is unexplained. V and J calls plus clone size are reproduced from that table; the DNA served to infer D and trimming. The sample includes about 140,000 clones, with roughly 90% observed a single time. The biggest ten clones account for about 2.8% of the sample. As for this clone: Its cognate antigen has yet to be identified. No base quality values were provided; no much bigger clone lies one nucleotide off.

CDR1 MDHEN and CDR2 SYDVKM are derived from the germline V gene. There are 14 amino acids in the CDR3, from cysteine to phenylalanine inclusive. Just CDR3 DNA is preserved here, 42 bases in frame from base 1. Between the V and J ends, shortened by 0 bases and 5 bases respectively, the junction contains 10 bases. The donors were included in the validation cohort of around 120 subjects, a group kept apart from the 666-subject first cohort. The rearranged segments are TRBV28 and TRBJ1-1; tentative D gene TRBD1, with 5 bases matching. This clonotype originated in a man younger than 30 in good health and CMV-seronegative. Sequencing was done on a sample of PBMCs. The CDR3 region: CASSLWRGSTEAFF. The DNA sequence reads TGTGCCAGCAGTTTATGGCGGGGGTCAACTGAAGCTTTCTTT.